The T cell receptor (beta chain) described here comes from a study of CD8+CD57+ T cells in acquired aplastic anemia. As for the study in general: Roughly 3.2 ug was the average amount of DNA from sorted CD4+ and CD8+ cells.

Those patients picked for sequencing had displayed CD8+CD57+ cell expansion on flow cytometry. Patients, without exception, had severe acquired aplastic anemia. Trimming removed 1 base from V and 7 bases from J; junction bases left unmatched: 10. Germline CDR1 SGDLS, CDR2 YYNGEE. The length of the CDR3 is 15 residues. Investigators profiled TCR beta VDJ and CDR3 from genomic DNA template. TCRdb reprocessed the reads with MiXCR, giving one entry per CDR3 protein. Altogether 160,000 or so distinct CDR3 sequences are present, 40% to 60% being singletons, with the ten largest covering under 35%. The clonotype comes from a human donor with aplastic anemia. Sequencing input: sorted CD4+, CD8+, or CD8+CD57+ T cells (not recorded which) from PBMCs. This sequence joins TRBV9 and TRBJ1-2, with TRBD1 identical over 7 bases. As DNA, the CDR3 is TGTGCCAGCAGCGTATTTTCAGGGGGGGTCGGTGGCTACACCTTC. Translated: CASSVFSGGVGGYTF.